This T cell receptor (beta chain) was sequenced for a study of cytomegalovirus exposure and HLA in healthy donors. Study in general: Early on, a data release was issued that held tens of millions of unique TCRs from HLA-typed donors. Broader study findings: Reportedly, TCR beta sequences accurately predicted HLA-A and HLA-B alleles in most subjects.

PCR employed 60 Vbeta and 13 Jbeta primers. Data came from immunoSEQ multiplex PCR; TCRdb stores just in-frame clones and leaves some out. The data hold 240,000 or so clones, with 82% observed a single time. The germline CDR1 and CDR2 sequences are GTSNPN and SVGIG (reference sequence). Trimming removed 4 bases from V and 4 bases from J; junction bases left unmatched: 10. The CDR3 totals 15 residues. As for this clone: Its specificity is not known.

The receptor comes from a woman aged 35 to 49 in good health and CMV-seropositive. The chain recombines TRBV30 with TRBJ1-5; TRBD1 agrees at 7 bases. The sequencing input was PBMCs. The CDR3 sequence: CAWTTGAASNQPQHF. CDR3 DNA: TGTGCCTGGACCACAGGGGCGGCTTCTAATCAGCCCCAGCATTTT. Complete variable domain (other parts from reference TRBV30 and TRBJ1-5): SQTIHQWPATLVQPVGSPLSLECTVEGTSNPNLYWYRQAAGRGLQLLFYSVGIGQISSEVPQNLSASRPQDRQFILSSKKLLLSDSGFYLCAWTTGAASNQPQHFGDGTRLSIL.